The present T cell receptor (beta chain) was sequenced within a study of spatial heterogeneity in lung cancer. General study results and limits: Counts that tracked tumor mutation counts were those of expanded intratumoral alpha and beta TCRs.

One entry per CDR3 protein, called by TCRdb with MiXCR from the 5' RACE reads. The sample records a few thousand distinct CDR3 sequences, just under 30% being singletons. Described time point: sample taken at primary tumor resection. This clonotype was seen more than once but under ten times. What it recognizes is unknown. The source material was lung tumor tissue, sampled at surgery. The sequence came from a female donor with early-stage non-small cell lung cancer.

CDR3 nucleotides: TGTGCCAGCAGACCCTTCGACAGAGCCTACGAGCAGTACTTC. It specifies CASRPFDRAYEQYF. The chain carries TRBV28 and TRBJ2-7; possible D gene TRBD1, 5 bases. Between the trimmed V and J ends, which lost 6 bases and 2 bases, there was a span of 14 bases. The CDR3 length is 14 residues. Germline V gene lookup returns CDR1 MDHEN and CDR2 SYDVKM. Based on the CDR3 plus reference TRBV28 and TRBJ2-7, the full variable domain is DVKVTQSSRYLVKRTGEKVFLECVQDMDHENMFWYRQDPGLGLRLIYFSYDVKMKEKGDIPEGYSVSREKKERFSLILESASTNQTSMYLCASRPFDRAYEQYFGPGTRLTVT.